The 12 T cell receptor beta chains below come from one sample, sequenced in a study of T-cell memory formation after mild COVID-19 (dated by TCRdb to 2020 to 2023). Library method: 5' RACE. For sequencing, an Illumina NovaSeq 6000 was employed. Clones were called with MiXCR by TCRdb after fastp trimmed the public reads at Q25, and only in-frame beta chains were retained. Under each unique CDR3 protein, matching rows form one entry showing the most common genes and DNA. Here the sample has about 260,000 distinct CDR3 sequences; around 15% occur a single time. The top ten clonotypes cover about a fifth of the sample. The specimen sequenced was PBMCs or a T cell subset sorted from them (not recorded which). The receptor source for this set is a man aged 18 to 29 who had mild COVID-19 (a few samples of this study predate the infection). The sample titles of this study are shuffled in the database, so cell type and time point are left out; the donor was told from shared clones.

This clonotype occurred many times. V usage is TRBV10-3 and J usage is TRBJ1-1, with D unresolved. The length of the CDR3 is 14 residues. The V end lost 3 bases, the J end lost 1 base, and 9 bases lay between the germline ends. The germline gives CDR1 ENHRY, CDR2 SYGVKD. The CDR3 coding sequence is TGTGCCATCAGTGACCCCCAGGAGAACACTGAAGCTTTCTTT. This codes for CAISDPQENTEAFF.

This clonotype was counted between two and nine times. The V call is TRBV5-1, the J call TRBJ2-1; D gene ambiguous. Germline V lookup: CDR1 SGHRS, CDR2 YFSETQ. V was trimmed by 0 bases and J by 5 bases, leaving 3 bases between them. The CDR3 consists of 12 residues. The CDR3 DNA reads TGCGCCAGCAGCTTGGCTGACAATGAGCAGTTCTTC. This translates into CASSLADNEQFF.

The chain joins TRBV25-1 to TRBJ1-6; D not resolved. V was trimmed by 5 bases and J by 7 bases, leaving 15 bases between them. The CDR3 totals 15 residues. Germline-derived CDR1 and CDR2 are MGHDK and SYGVNS. CDR3 protein: CASSLGELGNSPLHF. CDR3 in DNA: TGTGCCAGCAGTCTCGGGGAGTTGGGCAATTCACCCCTCCACTTT.

There are a few counts of this clonotype. The V call is TRBV7-4, the J call TRBJ2-7; no firm D call. The CDR3 sequence is 8 residues long. V was shortened by 6 bases and J by 13 bases, with 7 bases between the two germline ends. Germline V gene sequence: CDR1 SGHVT, CDR2 SQSDAQ. CDR3 sequence (DNA): TGTGCCAGCAGGCTTCGATACGTC. Encoded protein: CASRLRYV.

There are a few counts of this clonotype. The genes are TRBV9 and TRBJ2-3; 11 bases fit TRBD2. The length of the CDR3 is 16 residues. Germline CDR1 SGDLS, CDR2 YYNGEE. V shed 2 bases, J shed 3 bases, and the junction held 5 bases outside the gene matches. The CDR3 here is CASSVFTSGGTDTQYF. DNA for the CDR3: TGTGCCAGCAGCGTGTTTACTAGCGGGGGTACAGATACGCAGTATTTT.

This clonotype was picked up a small number of times. The chain links TRBV30 to TRBJ1-2, with D uncertain. The CDR3 loop spans 13 amino acids. The ends were cut back, 0 bases at V and 5 bases at J, with 10 bases in the middle. Germline CDR1 reads GTSNPN; CDR2 reads SVGIG (reference sequence). Here the CDR3 reads CAWSVSAQYGYTF. The CDR3 DNA reads TGTGCCTGGAGTGTCTCGGCTCAGTATGGCTACACCTTC.

This clonotype was detected a few times. The V gene is TRBV7-2, the J gene TRBJ2-1; D is perhaps TRBD2 (7 bases). Germline CDR1 and CDR2: SGHTA and FQGNSA. This CDR3 is 15 amino acids long. The V end lost 6 bases, the J end lost 4 bases, and 16 bases lay between the germline ends. The CDR3 DNA sequence: TGTGCCAGCAGTCCCTGGGGGGGGCGGTACAATGAGCAGTTCTTC. Its translation: CASSPWGGRYNEQFF.

With regard to this clonotype: A much larger clonotype is one base distant, so this may be a read error. The gene calls are TRBV15 and TRBJ2-1, with unresolved D. This CDR3 spans 13 amino acids. The V end was cut by 0 bases, the J end by 8 bases, with 8 bases between. CDR1 and CDR2 from the germline V gene are LNHNV and YYDKDF (reference sequence). The CDR3 sequence: CATSREEGYEQFF. CDR3 DNA: TGTGCCACCAGCAGAGAAGAAGGCTATGAGCAGTTCTTC.

This chain links TRBV6-4 with TRBJ2-3; the match to TRBD2 covers 12 bases. J lost 3 bases, V lost 2 bases, and 3 bases had no gene match. CDR3 length equals 16 residues. From germline, CDR1 is MRHNA and CDR2 SNTAGT. The CDR3 reads CASSDASGGATDTQYF. The CDR3 coding sequence is TGTGCCAGCAGTGACGCTAGCGGGGGGGCAACAGATACGCAGTATTTT.

The rearrangement links TRBV15 to TRBJ2-3, with D possibly being TRBD1 (6 bases). CDR1 LNHNV and CDR2 YYDKDF come from the germline V gene (reference sequence). The CDR3 totals 14 residues. The V and J ends lost 5 bases and 0 bases respectively, with 9 bases between them. DNA of the CDR3: TGTGCCACCAGCGGGACATCCAGCACAGATACGCAGTATTTT. It translates to CATSGTSSTDTQYF.

This clonotype was seen a handful of times. The chain is built from TRBV15 and TRBJ1-1; D unclear. Trimming shortened V by 1 base and J by 5 bases, and 14 bases separated the two germline ends. Germline-derived CDR1 and CDR2 are LNHNV and YYDKDF (reference sequence). The CDR3 has 15 residues. As DNA, the CDR3 is TGTGCCACCAGCAGAGGTAGCAGGCCTGGGACTGAAGCTTTCTTT. Translating it yields CATSRGSRPGTEAFF.

This clonotype was detected a few times. The chain's CDR3 is CASSGVVGPDEQFF. CDR3 DNA sequence: TGTGCCAGCAGTGGGGTGGTTGGTCCGGATGAGCAGTTCTTC. This chain links TRBV6-2 or TRBV6-3 with TRBJ2-1; the D is unclear. With 5 bases removed from V and 8 bases from J, the gap between germline ends came to 16 bases. CDR3 length: 14 amino acids. From germline, CDR1 is MNHEY and CDR2 SVGEGT.